This T cell receptor (beta chain) came from a study of T-cell reconstitution after alpha-beta-depleted transplantation in children. Overall study findings and caveats: From newly produced T cells came most of the T-cell counts and diversity one year after transplant. Several hundred expanded graft clones reportedly gave rise to the alpha-beta T cells present about two months after transplant. Where some patients showed high TCRbeta diversity at day 60, it came from recipient T cells and thymic progenitors that had survived.

Germline CDR1 reads KGHSH; CDR2 reads LQKENI. The CDR3 runs to 16 residues. Of note for this clonotype: Antigen: not known. The junction differs from germline at one of its ends, possibly a read error.

It was with unique molecular identifiers that the TCRbeta library was prepared. TCRdb re-analysed the PCR reads in MiXCR, keeping a single row per CDR3 protein. The sample records more than 400,000 distinct CDR3 sequences, about an eighth being singletons. The TCR sequence derives from a female patient younger than 10 who had a stem cell transplant for aplastic anemia, so the T cells may come from the graft donor. The material was PBMCs, mostly from graft donor cells, obtained 180 days after TCRalphabeta/CD19-depleted stem cell transplant. The rearrangement links TRBV18 to TRBJ1-4; 8 bases agree with TRBD1. Here the CDR3 DNA reads TGTGCCAGCTCATCACCCGGACAGGGCCACAATGAAAAACTGTTTTTT. The encoded protein is CASSSPGQGHNEKLFF.